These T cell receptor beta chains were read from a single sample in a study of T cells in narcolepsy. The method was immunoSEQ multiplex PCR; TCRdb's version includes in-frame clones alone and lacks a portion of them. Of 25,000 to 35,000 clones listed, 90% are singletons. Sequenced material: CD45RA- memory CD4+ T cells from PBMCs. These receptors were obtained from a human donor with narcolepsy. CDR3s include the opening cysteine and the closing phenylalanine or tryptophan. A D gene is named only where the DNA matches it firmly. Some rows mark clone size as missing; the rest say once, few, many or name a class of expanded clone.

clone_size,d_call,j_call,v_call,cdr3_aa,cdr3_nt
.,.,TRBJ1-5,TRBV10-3,CAISGNNRNQPQHF,TGTGCCATCAGTGGAAACAACCGCAATCAGCCCCAGCATTTT
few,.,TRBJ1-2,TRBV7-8,CASSLVRFANYGYTF,TGTGCCAGCAGCTTAGTTCGGTTTGCTAACTATGGCTACACCTTC
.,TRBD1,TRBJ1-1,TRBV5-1,CASSSFDRGTEAFF,TGCGCCAGCAGTTCTTTCGACAGGGGGACTGAAGCTTTCTTT
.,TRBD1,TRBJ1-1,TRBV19,CASSHRDRVNTEAFF,TGTGCCAGTAGTCACCGGGACAGGGTTAACACTGAAGCTTTCTTT
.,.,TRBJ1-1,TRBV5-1,CASSLGQLDTEAFF,TGCGCCAGCAGCTTGGGGCAGTTGGACACTGAAGCTTTCTTT
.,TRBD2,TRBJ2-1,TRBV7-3,CASSRTGGAEEQFF,TGTGCCAGCAGCCGGACCGGGGGGGCGGAAGAGCAGTTCTTC
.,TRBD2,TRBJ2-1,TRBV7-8,CASSPTSGGRYNEQFF,TGTGCCAGCAGCCCGACTAGCGGGGGGAGATACAATGAGCAGTTCTTC
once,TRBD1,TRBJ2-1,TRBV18,CASSRGTGTDEQFF,TGTGCCAGCTCACGAGGGACAGGGACGGATGAGCAGTTCTTC
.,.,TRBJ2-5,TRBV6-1,CASSEDVQVWRGGGTQYF,TGTGCCAGCAGTGAAGACGTCCAAGTTTGGCGGGGCGGAGGGACCCAGTACTTC
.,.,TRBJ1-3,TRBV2,CASSVFPSGNTIYF,TGTGCCAGCAGTGTCTTCCCCTCTGGAAACACCATATATTTT
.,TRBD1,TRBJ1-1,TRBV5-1,CASSDTGTANTEAFF,TGCGCCAGCAGCGACACCGGGACAGCGAACACTGAAGCTTTCTTT
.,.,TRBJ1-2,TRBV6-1,CASSERSADYGYTF,TGTGCCAGCAGTGAGAGGTCGGCAGACTATGGCTACACCTTC
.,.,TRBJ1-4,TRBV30,CAWSKGGEKLFF,TGTGCCTGGTCCAAGGGGGGCGAAAAACTGTTTTTT
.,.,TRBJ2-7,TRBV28,CASSLDSKYEQYF,TGTGCCAGCAGTTTAGACAGTAAATACGAGCAGTACTTC
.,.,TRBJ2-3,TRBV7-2,CASTPRGGAGDTQYF,TGTGCCAGCACCCCGAGGGGGGGGGCCGGAGATACGCAGTATTTT
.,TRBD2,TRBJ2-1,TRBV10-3,CAISDGTSLEQFF,TGTGCCATCAGTGACGGGACTAGCCTTGAGCAGTTCTTC
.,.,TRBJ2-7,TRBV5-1,CASSLARGSYEQYF,TGCGCCAGCAGCTTGGCGCGGGGCTCCTACGAGCAGTACTTC
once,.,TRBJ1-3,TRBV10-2,CASSESATPGNTIYF,TGCGCCAGCAGTGAGTCTGCGACTCCAGGAAACACCATATATTTT
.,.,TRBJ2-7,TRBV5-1,CASSLGGSVRSYEQYF,TGCGCCAGCAGCTTGGGGGGGTCGGTCCGTTCTTACGAGCAGTACTTC
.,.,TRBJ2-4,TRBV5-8,CASSLRTSGAKNIQYF,TGTGCCAGCAGCCTCCGTACCTCGGGGGCCAAAAACATTCAGTACTTC
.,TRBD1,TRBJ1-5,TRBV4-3,CASSLSTGGSNQPQHF,TGCGCCAGCAGCCTTTCTACAGGGGGATCGAATCAGCCCCAGCATTTT
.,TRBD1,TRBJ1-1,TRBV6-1,CASTRQGGYTEAFF,TGTGCCAGCACCAGACAGGGGGGATATACTGAAGCTTTCTTT
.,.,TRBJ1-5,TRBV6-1,CASRGQHNQPQHF,TGTGCCAGCCGGGGGCAGCACAATCAGCCCCAGCATTTT
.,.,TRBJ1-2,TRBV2,CASSAQDRNGYTF,TGTGCCAGCAGTGCCCAGGACAGAAATGGCTACACCTTC
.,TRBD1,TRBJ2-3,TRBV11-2,CASTVNWDSSTDTQYF,TGTGCCAGCACCGTAAATTGGGACAGTAGCACAGATACGCAGTATTTT
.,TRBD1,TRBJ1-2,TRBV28,CASSTIRDRLNYGYTF,TGTGCCAGCAGTACCATCCGGGACAGGCTTAACTATGGCTACACCTTC
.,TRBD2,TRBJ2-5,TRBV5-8,CASSLEGGIQETQYF,TGTGCCAGCAGCTTGGAGGGAGGGATCCAAGAGACCCAGTACTTC
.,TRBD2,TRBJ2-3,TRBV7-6,CASSLAGTSSPQYF,TGTGCCAGCAGCTTAGCTGGGACTAGCAGTCCGCAGTATTTT
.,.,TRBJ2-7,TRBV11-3,CASSLGAGTDEQYF,TGTGCCAGCAGCTTAGGAGCAGGGACCGACGAGCAGTACTTC
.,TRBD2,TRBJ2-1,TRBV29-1,CSVAGSGRANEQFF,TGCAGCGTTGCAGGTAGCGGGAGGGCAAATGAGCAGTTCTTC